This T cell receptor beta chain was documented in a study of regulatory T cells in long-lasting Graves disease. Study-wide results and caveats: Small sample size may have lowered accuracy.

Time point defined: newly diagnosed GD, antithyroid drugs for less than 3 months. There was RNA extracted from PBMCs, and the TCR library was made from it. There are many counts of this clonotype. The antigen is undetermined. V was clipped by 8 bases and J by 2 bases; unmatched bases: 11. This CDR3 comprises 15 residues. Germline CDR1 ENHRY, CDR2 SYGVKD. To make TCR beta libraries, researchers used iRepertoire HTBI primers and Arm-PCR of CDR3 regions. MiXCR was run by TCRdb on the multiplex PCR reads, yielding one entry per CDR3 protein. Counted here are fewer than 650,000 distinct CDR3 sequences, 16% occurring once; the ten biggest clones make up approximately 12%. This sample was also put to use in a study of T cells in Graves' hyperthyroidism and ophthalmopathy. That work states: Researchers found most expanded thyroid clonotypes above 0.001 in blood as well. Ophthalmopathy was told apart from stable hyperthyroidism by a 13 V-J model.

This TCR was sampled from a young man with Graves disease. The chain combines TRBV10-3 with TRBJ2-7, with 8 bases aligning to TRBD1. The input for sequencing was peripheral blood mononuclear cells (PBMCs), taken at new diagnosis, from a patient treated with antithyroid drugs. Written as DNA, the CDR3 is TGTGCCATCGGGCCTCCGGGACAGGTCACCTACGAGCAGTACTTC. It yields the protein CAIGPPGQVTYEQYF.